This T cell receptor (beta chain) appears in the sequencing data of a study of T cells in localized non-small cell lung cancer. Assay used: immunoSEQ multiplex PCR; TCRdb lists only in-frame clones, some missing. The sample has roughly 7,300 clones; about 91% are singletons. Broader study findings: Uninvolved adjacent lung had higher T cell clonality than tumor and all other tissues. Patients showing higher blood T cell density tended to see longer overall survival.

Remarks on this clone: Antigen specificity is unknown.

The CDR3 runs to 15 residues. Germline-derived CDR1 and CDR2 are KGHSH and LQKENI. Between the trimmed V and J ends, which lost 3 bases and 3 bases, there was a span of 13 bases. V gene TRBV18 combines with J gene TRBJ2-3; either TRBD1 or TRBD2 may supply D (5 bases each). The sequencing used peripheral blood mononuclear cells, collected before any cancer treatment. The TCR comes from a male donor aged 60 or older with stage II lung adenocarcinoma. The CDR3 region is CASSPTGLGTDTQYF. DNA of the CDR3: TGTGCCAGCTCACCTACGGGGCTCGGGACAGATACGCAGTATTTT.